This T cell receptor beta chain originates from a study of blood T cell repertoires in COVID-19. Study at large: COVID-19 samples collected from the United States, Italy and Spain covered acute and convalescent phases. PBMCs, B-cell-depleted T cells, or T cells provided the cDNA or gDNA that made up the material.

In this sample, this clone turned up a few times. Original data processing: Reference gene primer amplification yielded estimated nucleated cell counts. Profiling relied on immunoSEQ multiplex PCR, and the TCRdb table lists in-frame clones only, not all of them. For V, J and clone size, that table is used; D and trimming come from the DNA. In the table there are about 140,000 clones, around 88% of which are singletons. There are 13 residues in the CDR3. Trimming shortened V by 4 bases and J by 10 bases, and 17 bases separated the two germline ends. Germline lookup yields CDR1 SGHRS and CDR2 YFSETQ. Sequenced: peripheral blood. The rearrangement links TRBV5-1 to TRBJ1-1; D not resolved. This TCR was recovered from a woman aged 55-69 years with acute or convalescent COVID-19. CDR3 nucleotides: TGCGCCAGCAGCGGATCGGGGTTAGGTCGAGCTTTCTTT. Translating it yields CASSGSGLGRAFF.